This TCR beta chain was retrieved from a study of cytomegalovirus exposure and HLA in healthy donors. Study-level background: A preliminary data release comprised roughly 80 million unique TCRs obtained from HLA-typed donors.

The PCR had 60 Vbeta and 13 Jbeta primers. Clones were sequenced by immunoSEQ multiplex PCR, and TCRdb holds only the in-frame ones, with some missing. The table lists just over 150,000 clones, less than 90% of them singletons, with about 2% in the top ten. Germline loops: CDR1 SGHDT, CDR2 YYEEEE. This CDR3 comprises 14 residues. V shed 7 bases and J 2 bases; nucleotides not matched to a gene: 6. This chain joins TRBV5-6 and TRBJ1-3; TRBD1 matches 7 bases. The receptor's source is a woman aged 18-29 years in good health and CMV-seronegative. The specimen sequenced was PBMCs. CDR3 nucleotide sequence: TGTGCCAGCGCCAGGGGGGCGACTGGAAACACCATATATTTT. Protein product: CASARGATGNTIYF. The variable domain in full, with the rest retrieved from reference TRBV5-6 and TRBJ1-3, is DAGVTQSPTHLIKTRGQQVTLRCSPKSGHDTVSWYQQALGQGPQFIFQYYEEEERQRGNFPDRFSGHQFPNYSSELNVNALLLGDSALYLCASARGATGNTIYFGEGSWLTVV.